The 3 T cell receptor beta chains given below trace back to one sample, sequenced in a study of blood T cell repertoires in COVID-19. This table comes from immunoSEQ multiplex PCR, and its TCRdb copy is limited to in-frame clones, with some not included. The table records 250,000 to 350,000 clones, roughly 90% of them present only once. The specimen was peripheral blood. These receptors were obtained from a young woman with COVID-19, enrolled during active disease.

The rearrangement links TRBV10-2 to TRBJ2-2; D is unresolved. CDR1 and CDR2 from the germline V gene are WSHSY and SAAADI. Trimming pared 5 bases from V and 1 base from J, leaving 11 bases between. The CDR3 sequence is 15 residues long. The DNA for the CDR3 is TGCGCCAGCAGTTTATTACAGATGAACACCGGGGAGCTGTTTTTT. Its translation is CASSLLQMNTGELFF.

The rearrangement joins TRBV5-6 to TRBJ1-6; 7 bases line up with TRBD1. The V segment lost 0 bases and the J segment 6 bases; nucleotides outside the gene matches: 6. This CDR3 is 16 amino acids long. CDR1 and CDR2 from the germline V gene are SGHDT and YYEEEE. This CDR3 is CASSLGQGRVNSPLHF. The DNA for the CDR3 is TGTGCCAGCAGCTTGGGACAGGGTCGAGTTAATTCACCCCTCCACTTT.

The V call is TRBV27, the J call TRBJ2-5; TRBD2 might be the D (6 bases). V lost 2 bases, J lost 4 bases, and 14 bases lay in between. CDR1 MNHEY and CDR2 SMNVEV come from the germline V gene (reference sequence). This CDR3 has 15 residues. Here the CDR3 reads CASSLSRQAGETQYF. The CDR3 bases are TGTGCCAGCAGTTTAAGTCGGCAAGCGGGAGAGACCCAGTACTTC.